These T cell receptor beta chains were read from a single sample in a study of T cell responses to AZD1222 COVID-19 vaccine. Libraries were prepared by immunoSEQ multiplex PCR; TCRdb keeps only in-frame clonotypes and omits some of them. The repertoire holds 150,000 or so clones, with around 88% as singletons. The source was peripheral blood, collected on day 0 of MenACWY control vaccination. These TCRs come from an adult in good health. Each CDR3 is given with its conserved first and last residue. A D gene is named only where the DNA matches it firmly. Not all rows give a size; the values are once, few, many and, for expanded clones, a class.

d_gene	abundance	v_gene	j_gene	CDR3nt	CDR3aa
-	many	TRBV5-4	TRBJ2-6	TGTGCCAGCAGCTTGAGACTCTCTGGGGCCAACGTCCTGACTTTC	CASSLRLSGANVLTF
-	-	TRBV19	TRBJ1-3	TGTGCCACCCGCCACTTGGGATCTGGAAACACCATATATTTT	CATRHLGSGNTIYF
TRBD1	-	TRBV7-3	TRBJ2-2	TGTGCCAGCAGCACGGGGACAGGCAGGTCTGAGCTGTTTTTT	CASSTGTGRSELFF
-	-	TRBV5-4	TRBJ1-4	TGTGCCAGCAGCTCGAATCCACGCCGAACTAATGAAAAACTGTTTTTT	CASSSNPRRTNEKLFF
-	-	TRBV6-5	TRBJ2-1	TGTGCCAGCAGTCAGCCCCGTGGCAATGAGCAGTTCTTC	CASSQPRGNEQFF
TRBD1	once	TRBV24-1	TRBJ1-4	TGTGCCACCAGTGATCAGACAGGGGGGATTGAAAAACTGTTTTTT	CATSDQTGGIEKLFF
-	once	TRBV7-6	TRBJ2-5	TGTGCCAGCAGCTTAGAAATAGCAGGAGGCAGAGAGACCCAGTACTTC	CASSLEIAGGRETQYF
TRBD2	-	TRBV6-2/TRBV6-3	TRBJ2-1	TGTGCCAGCAGTTCCCGGACTAGCGGAAACTACAATGAGCAGTTCTTC	CASSSRTSGNYNEQFF
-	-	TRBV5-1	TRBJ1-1	TGCGCCAGCAGCTTGGAAGGCAGTTCGAACACTGAAGCTTTCTTT	CASSLEGSSNTEAFF
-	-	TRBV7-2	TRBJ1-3	TGTGCCAGCAGCTTAACAGGGCCCGGAAACACCATATATTTT	CASSLTGPGNTIYF
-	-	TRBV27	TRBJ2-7	TGTGCCAGCAGTAGTGAAATTTCCTACGAGCAGTACTTC	CASSSEISYEQYF
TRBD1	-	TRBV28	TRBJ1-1	TGTGCCAGCAGCCGTCCCGGGACAGGGGCTGAAGCTTTCTTT	CASSRPGTGAEAFF
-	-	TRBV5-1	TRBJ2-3	TGCGCCAGCAGCCCGGAGGCTAGCACAGATACGCAGTATTTT	CASSPEASTDTQYF
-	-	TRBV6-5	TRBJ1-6	TGTGCCAGCACCTTTAGCCCGTCTAATTCACCCCTCCACTTT	CASTFSPSNSPLHF
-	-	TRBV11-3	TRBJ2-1	TGTGCCAGCAGCTTAGAGGGGGATACCAATGAGCAGTTCTTC	CASSLEGDTNEQFF
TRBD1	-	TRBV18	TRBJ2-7	TGTGCCAGCACCTATAGACAGGGCCCCTACGAGCAGTACTTC	CASTYRQGPYEQYF
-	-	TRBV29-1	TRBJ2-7	TGCAGCGTCGCTCAAGGGAGTTTCGACGAGCAGTACTTC	CSVAQGSFDEQYF
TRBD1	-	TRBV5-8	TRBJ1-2	TGTGCCAGCAACTGGGGTAACAGGGGACCTTATGGCTACACCTTC	CASNWGNRGPYGYTF
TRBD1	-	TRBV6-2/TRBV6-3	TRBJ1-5	TGTGCCAGCAGTCACAGGGGGAAAGGGCCCCAGCATTTT	CASSHRGKGPQHF
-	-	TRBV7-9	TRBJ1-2	TGTGCCAGCAGCTTGGAAACTCCCCGGGGCTACACCTTC	CASSLETPRGYTF
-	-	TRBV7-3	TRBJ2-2	TGTGCCAGCAGCTTACTACCGATTTTTTCCCCGAACACCGGGGAGCTGTTTTTT	CASSLLPIFSPNTGELFF
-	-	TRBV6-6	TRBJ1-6	TGTGCCAGCAGTAACGGACGGGTAAATAATTCACCCCTCCACTTT	CASSNGRVNNSPLHF
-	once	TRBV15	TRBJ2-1	TGTGCCACCAGCAGGGCCATTACCTACAATGAGCAGTTCTTC	CATSRAITYNEQFF
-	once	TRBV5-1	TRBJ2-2	TGCGCCAGCAGCTCCGGACAAAACACCGGGGAGCTGTTTTTT	CASSSGQNTGELFF
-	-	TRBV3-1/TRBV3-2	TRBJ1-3	TGTGCCAGCAGCCACGTCGGGACGGGTGGTGGAAACACCATATATTTT	CASSHVGTGGGNTIYF
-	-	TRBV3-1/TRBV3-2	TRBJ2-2	TGTGCCAGCAGCTTTCACACCGGGGAGCTGTTTTTT	CASSFHTGELFF
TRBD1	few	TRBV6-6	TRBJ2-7	TGTGCCAGCACCCCCGGGACAGCCTCCTACGAGCAGTACTTC	CASTPGTASYEQYF
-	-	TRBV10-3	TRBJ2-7	TGTGCCATCAGGGACATCTTATCCTACGAGCAGTACTTC	CAIRDILSYEQYF
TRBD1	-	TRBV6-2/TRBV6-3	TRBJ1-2	TGTGCCAGCAGCCAGAGGCCCGGGACAGGCCCGGAGGGCTACACCTTC	CASSQRPGTGPEGYTF
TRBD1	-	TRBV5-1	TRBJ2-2	TGCGCCAGCAGCCGTGACCGGGACAGTAACACCGGGGAGCTGTTTTTT	CASSRDRDSNTGELFF
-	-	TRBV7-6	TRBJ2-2	TGTGCCAGCAGCTTACCCGGGGAGCTGTTTTTT	CASSLPGELFF
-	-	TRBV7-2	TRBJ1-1	TGTGCCAGCAGCTTAGTTAGGGAGGCAGAAGCTTTCTTT	CASSLVREAEAFF
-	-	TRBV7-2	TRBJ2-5	TGTGCCAGCAGCTCCATCGGGACACCCCAAGAGACCCAGTACTTC	CASSSIGTPQETQYF
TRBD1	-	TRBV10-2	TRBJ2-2	TGCGCCAGCAGCCCGGGACAGAAGAACACCGGGGAGCTGTTTTTT	CASSPGQKNTGELFF
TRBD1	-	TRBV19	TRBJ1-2	TGTGCCAGCAGGGACAGCTCCAACTATGGCTACACCTTC	CASRDSSNYGYTF
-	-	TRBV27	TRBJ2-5	TGTGCCAGCAGTTTCTGGGGAGAACAAGAGACCCAGTACTTC	CASSFWGEQETQYF
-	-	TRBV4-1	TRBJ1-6	TGCGCCAGCAGCCAAGAACCGAGGGGTTCACCCCTCCACTTT	CASSQEPRGSPLHF
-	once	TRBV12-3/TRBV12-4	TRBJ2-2	TGTGCCAGCAGTTTATGGGGGGAGCTGTTTTTT	CASSLWGELFF
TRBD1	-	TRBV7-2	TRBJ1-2	TGTGCCAGCAGCACAGGGGGCCGAGCTAACTATGGCTACACCTTC	CASSTGGRANYGYTF
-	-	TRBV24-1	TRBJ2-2	TGTGCCACCAGAGACAGCTTGAACACCGGGGAGCTGTTTTTT	CATRDSLNTGELFF
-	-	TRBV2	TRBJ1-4	TGTGCCAGCCGGCCGGCCAAAGCTGCTAATGAAAAACTGTTTTTT	CASRPAKAANEKLFF
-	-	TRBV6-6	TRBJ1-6	TGTGCCAGCAGCCTGGGTAATTCACCCCTCCACTTT	CASSLGNSPLHF
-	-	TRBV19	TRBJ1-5	TGTGCCAGTAGTAAGGAGGCAGGGCTGGGCAATCAGCCCCAGCATTTT	CASSKEAGLGNQPQHF
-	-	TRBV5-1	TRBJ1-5	TGCGCCAGCAGCTTGTTGCCGACTGGAAGGGGGGCGAGCAATCAGCCCCAGCATTTT	CASSLLPTGRGASNQPQHF
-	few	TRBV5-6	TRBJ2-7	TGTGCCAGCAGCTTCCGGCAGCGGTTTACCTACGAGCAGTACTTC	CASSFRQRFTYEQYF
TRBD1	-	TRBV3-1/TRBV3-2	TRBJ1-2	TGTGCCAGCAGCCAAACAGGGGCGGGAGGTGGCTACACCTTC	CASSQTGAGGGYTF
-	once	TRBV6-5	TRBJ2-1	TGTGCCAGCAGTTACTCCGTGAGCTCCTACAATGAGCAGTTCTTC	CASSYSVSSYNEQFF
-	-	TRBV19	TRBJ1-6	TGTGCCAGTAGTCAACAGGGAATCACCCTCCACTTT	CASSQQGITLHF
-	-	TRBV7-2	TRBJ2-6	TGTGCCAGCAGCCCCGGTCCCTCTGGGGCCAACGTCCTGACTTTC	CASSPGPSGANVLTF
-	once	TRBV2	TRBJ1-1	TGTGCCAGCAGCGAGAGGGTGAGCGGTATGAACACTGAAGCTTTCTTT	CASSERVSGMNTEAFF
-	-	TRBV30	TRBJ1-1	TGTGCCTCGCGGTTGAACACTGAAGCTTTCTTT	CASRLNTEAFF
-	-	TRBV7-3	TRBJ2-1	TGTGCCAGCAGCTCCGGGACTCATGAGCAGTTCTTC	CASSSGTHEQFF
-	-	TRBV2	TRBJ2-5	TGTGCCAGCAGTGGGACAGTAGAGACCCAGTACTTC	CASSGTVETQYF
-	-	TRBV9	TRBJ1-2	TGTGCCAGCAGCGTAGGCCAGACGACGAACGGCTACACCTTC	CASSVGQTTNGYTF
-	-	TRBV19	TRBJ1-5	TGTGCCAGTAGTATCCAGGGTAGCAATCAGCCCCAGCATTTT	CASSIQGSNQPQHF
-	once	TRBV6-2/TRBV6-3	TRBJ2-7	TGTGCCAGCAGTTACTCGAATCTCCAGCCAACCTACGAGCAGTACTTC	CASSYSNLQPTYEQYF
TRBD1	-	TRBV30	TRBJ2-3	TGTGCCAGCCAGGCAGGGGGCAGCGCAGATACGCAGTATTTT	CASQAGGSADTQYF
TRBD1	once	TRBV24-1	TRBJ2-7	TGTGCCACCAGTGACCCACAGGGGTCCGGCTCCTACGAGCAGTACTTC	CATSDPQGSGSYEQYF
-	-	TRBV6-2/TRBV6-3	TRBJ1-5	TGTGCCAGCAGTTACTCGAAGGCATACAATCAGCCCCAGCATTTT	CASSYSKAYNQPQHF